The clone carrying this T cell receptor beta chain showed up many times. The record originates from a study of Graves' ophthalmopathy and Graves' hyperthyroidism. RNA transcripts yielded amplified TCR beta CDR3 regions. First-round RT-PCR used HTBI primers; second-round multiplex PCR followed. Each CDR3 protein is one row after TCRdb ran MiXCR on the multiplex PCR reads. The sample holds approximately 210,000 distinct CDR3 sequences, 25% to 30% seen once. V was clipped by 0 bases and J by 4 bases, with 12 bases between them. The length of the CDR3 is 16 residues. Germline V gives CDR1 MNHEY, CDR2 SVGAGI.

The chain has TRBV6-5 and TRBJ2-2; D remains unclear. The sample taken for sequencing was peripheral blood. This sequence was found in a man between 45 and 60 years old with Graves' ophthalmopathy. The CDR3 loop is CASSYSRLAPTGELFF. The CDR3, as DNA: TGTGCCAGCAGTTACTCGAGGTTAGCCCCCACCGGGGAGCTGTTTTTT.